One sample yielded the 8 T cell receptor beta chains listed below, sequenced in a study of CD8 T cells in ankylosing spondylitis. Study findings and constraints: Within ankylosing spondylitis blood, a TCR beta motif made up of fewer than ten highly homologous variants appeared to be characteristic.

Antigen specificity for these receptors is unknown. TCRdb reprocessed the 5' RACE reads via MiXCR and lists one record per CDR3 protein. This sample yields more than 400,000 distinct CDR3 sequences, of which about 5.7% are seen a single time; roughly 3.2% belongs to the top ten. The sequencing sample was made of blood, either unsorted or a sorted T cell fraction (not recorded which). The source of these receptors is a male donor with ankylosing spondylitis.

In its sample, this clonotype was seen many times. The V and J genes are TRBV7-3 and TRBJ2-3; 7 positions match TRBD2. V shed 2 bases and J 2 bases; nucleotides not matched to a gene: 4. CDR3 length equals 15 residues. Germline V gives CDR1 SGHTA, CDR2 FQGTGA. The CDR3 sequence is CASSLVRGYTDTQYF. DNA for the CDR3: TGTGCCAGCAGCTTAGTGCGGGGGTACACAGATACGCAGTATTTT.

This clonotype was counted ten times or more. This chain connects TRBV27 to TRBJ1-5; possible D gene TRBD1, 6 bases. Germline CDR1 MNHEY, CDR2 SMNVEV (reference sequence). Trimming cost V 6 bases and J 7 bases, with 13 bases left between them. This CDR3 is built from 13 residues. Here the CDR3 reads CASSQGLWQPQHF. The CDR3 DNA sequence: TGTGCCAGCAGCCAGGGGCTTTGGCAGCCCCAGCATTTT.

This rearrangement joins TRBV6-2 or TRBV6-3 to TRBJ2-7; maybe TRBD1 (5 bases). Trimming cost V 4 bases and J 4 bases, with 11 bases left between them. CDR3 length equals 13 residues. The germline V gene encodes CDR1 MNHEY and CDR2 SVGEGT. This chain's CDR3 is CASSSRQPYEQYF. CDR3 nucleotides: TGTGCCAGCAGTTCTCGACAGCCTTACGAGCAGTACTTC.

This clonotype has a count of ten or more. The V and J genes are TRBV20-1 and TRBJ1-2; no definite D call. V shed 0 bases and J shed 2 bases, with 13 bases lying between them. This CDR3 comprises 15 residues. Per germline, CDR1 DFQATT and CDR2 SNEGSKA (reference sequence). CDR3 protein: CSARDPVRLNYGYTF. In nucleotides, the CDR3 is TGCAGTGCTAGAGATCCCGTAAGACTAAACTATGGCTACACCTTC.

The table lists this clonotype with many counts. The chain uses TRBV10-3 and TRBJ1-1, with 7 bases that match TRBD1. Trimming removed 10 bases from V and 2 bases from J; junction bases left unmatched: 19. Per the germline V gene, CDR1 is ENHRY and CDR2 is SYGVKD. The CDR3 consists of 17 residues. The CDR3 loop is CATRGWATDRANTEAFF. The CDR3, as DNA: TGTGCCACCCGAGGCTGGGCTACCGACAGGGCTAACACTGAAGCTTTCTTT.

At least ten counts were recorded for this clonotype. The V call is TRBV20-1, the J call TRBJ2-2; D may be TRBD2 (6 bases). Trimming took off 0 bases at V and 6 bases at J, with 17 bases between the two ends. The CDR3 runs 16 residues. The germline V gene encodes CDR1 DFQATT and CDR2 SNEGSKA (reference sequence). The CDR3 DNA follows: TGCAGTGCTAGAGATCTTAGGAGGGGTTCGCCCGGGGAGCTGTTTTTT. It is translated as CSARDLRRGSPGELFF.

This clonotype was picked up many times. This CDR3 reads CAISVNPRGHTQYF. The CDR3 DNA is TGTGCCATCAGTGTGAACCCCCGGGGGCATACGCAGTATTTT. The chain links TRBV10-3 to TRBJ2-3, with D possibly called TRBD1 or TRBD2 (6 bases each). V dropped 4 bases and J dropped 7 bases, with 15 bases sitting between them. This CDR3 contains 14 residues. CDR1 and CDR2 from the germline V gene are ENHRY and SYGVKD.

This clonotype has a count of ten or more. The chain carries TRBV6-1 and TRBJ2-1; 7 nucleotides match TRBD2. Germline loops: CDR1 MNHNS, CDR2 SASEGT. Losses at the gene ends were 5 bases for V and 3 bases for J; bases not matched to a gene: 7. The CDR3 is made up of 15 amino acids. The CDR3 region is CASSPSGIIYNEQFF. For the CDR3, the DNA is TGTGCCAGCAGTCCAAGCGGGATTATCTACAATGAGCAGTTCTTC.